The clone carrying this T cell receptor beta chain has a handful of counts. Its antigen is as yet unknown. This specimen belongs to a study of beta chain features in type 1 diabetes. Study-wide findings and caveats: Across patients, naive, central memory and Treg TCRB repertoires exhibited apparently greater similarity than was observed across healthy donors.

Markers CD45RO/CCR7/CD25/CD127/CD95/CD27 served to sort CD4+ naive, central memory, regulatory and stem cell-like memory cells. Germline-derived CDR1 and CDR2 are SEHNR and FQNEAQ (reference sequence). This CDR3 region has 13 residues. Trimming removed 1 base from V and 3 bases from J, with 6 bases in between. TCRB transcripts that were expressed got sequenced, as all of the isolated RNA had been reverse transcribed. Only in-frame clones appear in the TCRdb table, and some are missing; sequencing was by immunoSEQ multiplex PCR. Among about 150,000 clones, less than 9.5% were seen once, and the ten largest hold 0.55% to 0.65%.

This clonotype was obtained from a man between 18 and 29 years old in good health. The chain employs TRBV7-9 and TRBJ1-1; D unclear. The sequenced material came from central memory CD4+ T cells from blood. CDR3 protein: CASSLGSYTEAFF. CDR3 bases: TGTGCCAGCAGCTTAGGCAGTTACACTGAAGCTTTCTTT.